Many counts were recorded for the clone carrying this T cell receptor (beta chain). What it binds is not known. The data were taken from a study of T cells in Graves' hyperthyroidism and ophthalmopathy. Per germline, CDR1 SGDLS and CDR2 YYNGEE. V lost 7 bases, J lost 7 bases, and 9 bases stayed unmatched. The CDR3 consists of 15 residues. General study points: Expanded thyroid clonotypes (above 0.001) were mostly also found in blood.

Amplified regions were TCR beta CDR3 sequences from RNA transcripts. RT-PCR in the first round (using the HTBI primer set) targeted the TCR CDR3. TCRdb independently ran MiXCR on the multiplex PCR reads; one entry per CDR3 protein. The sample carries 700,000 to 950,000 distinct CDR3 sequences, 30% to 40% recorded once. Sequencing input: blood. This TCR was sampled from a woman aged 40 to 49 with Graves' hyperthyroidism. This chain joins TRBV9 and TRBJ1-6; 9 positions agree with TRBD1. The CDR3 loop reads CASRDRDDANSPLHF. The DNA of the CDR3 is TGTGCCAGCCGGGACAGGGACGACGCAAATTCACCCCTCCACTTT.